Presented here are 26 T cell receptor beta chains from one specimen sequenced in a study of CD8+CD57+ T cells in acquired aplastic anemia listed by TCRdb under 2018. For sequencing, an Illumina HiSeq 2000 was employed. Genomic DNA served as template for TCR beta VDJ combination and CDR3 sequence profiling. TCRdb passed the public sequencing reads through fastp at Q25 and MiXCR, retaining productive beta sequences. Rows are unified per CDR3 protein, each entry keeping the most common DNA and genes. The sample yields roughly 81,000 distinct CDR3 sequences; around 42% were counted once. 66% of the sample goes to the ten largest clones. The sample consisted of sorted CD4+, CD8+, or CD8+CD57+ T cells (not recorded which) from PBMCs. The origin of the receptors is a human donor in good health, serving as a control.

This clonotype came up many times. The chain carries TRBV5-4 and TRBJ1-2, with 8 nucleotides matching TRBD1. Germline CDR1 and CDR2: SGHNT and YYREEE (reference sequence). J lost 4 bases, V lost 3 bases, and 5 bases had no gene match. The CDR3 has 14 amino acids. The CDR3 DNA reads TGTGCCAGCAGCTCGAGCGGACAGGGCTATGGCTACACCTTC. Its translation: CASSSSGQGYGYTF.

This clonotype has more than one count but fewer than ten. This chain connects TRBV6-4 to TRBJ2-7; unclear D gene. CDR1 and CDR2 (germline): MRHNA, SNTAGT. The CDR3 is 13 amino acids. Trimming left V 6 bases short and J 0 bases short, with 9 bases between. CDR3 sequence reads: CASSFDTSYEQYF. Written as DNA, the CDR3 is TGTGCCAGCAGCTTTGACACCTCCTACGAGCAGTACTTC.

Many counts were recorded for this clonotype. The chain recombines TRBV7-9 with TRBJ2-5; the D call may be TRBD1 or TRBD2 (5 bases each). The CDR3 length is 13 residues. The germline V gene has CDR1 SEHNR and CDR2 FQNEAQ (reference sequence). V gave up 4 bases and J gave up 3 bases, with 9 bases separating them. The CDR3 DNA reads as TGTGCCAGCAGCTCGGGGACGGAAGAGACCCAGTACTTC. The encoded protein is CASSSGTEETQYF.

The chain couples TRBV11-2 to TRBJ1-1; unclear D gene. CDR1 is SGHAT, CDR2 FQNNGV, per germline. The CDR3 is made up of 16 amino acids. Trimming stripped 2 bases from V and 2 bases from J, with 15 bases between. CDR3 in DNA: TGTGCCAGCAGCTTACGTCCCCAGCAGTTTAACACTGAAGCTTTCTTT. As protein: CASSLRPQQFNTEAFF.

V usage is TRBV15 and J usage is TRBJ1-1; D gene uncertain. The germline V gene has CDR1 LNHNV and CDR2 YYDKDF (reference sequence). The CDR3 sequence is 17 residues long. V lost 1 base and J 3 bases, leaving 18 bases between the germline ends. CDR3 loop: CATSRGAHWGEDTEAFF. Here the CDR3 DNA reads TGTGCCACCAGCAGAGGAGCCCACTGGGGTGAGGACACTGAAGCTTTCTTT.

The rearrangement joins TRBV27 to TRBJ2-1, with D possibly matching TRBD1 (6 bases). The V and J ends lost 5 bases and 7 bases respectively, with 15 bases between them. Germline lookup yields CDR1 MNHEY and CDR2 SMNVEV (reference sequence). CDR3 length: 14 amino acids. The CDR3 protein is CASSGRDTGNEQFF. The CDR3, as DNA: TGTGCCAGCAGTGGCCGGGACACTGGTAATGAGCAGTTCTTC.

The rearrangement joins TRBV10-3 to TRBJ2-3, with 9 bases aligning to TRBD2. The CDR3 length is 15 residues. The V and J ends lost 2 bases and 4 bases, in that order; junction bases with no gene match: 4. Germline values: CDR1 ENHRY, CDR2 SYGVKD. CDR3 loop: CAISEAGGWADTQYF. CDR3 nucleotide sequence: TGTGCCATCAGTGAGGCGGGGGGGTGGGCAGATACGCAGTATTTT.

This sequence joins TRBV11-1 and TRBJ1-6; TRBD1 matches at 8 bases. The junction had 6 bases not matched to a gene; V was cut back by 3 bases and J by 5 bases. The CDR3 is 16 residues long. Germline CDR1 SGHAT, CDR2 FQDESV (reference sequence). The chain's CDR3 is CASSFAGTGHNSPLHF. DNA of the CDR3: TGTGCCAGCAGCTTCGCCGGGACAGGCCATAATTCACCCCTCCACTTT.

Here the CDR3 DNA reads TGTGCCAGCAGTGAGACATCAGGGCTGTACGGCTACACCTTC. Its protein is CASSETSGLYGYTF. V gene TRBV2 combines with J gene TRBJ1-2, with D possibly TRBD1 on 5 matching bases. The CDR3 length is 14 residues. V was clipped by 3 bases and J by 8 bases, with 16 bases between them. In germline, CDR1 is SNHLY, CDR2 FYNNEI.

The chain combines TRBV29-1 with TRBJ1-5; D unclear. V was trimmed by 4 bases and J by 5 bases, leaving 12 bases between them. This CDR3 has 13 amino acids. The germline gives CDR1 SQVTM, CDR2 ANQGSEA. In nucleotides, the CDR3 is TGCAGCGTTGGCCAGGAGATCGATCAGCCCCAGCATTTT. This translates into CSVGQEIDQPQHF.

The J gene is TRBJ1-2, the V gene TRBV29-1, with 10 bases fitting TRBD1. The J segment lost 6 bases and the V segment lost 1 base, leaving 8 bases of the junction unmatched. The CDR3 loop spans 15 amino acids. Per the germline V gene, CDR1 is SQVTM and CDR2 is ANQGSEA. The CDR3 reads CSVEGTGGVKDGYTF. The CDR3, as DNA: TGCAGCGTTGAAGGGACAGGGGGGGTGAAAGATGGCTACACCTTC.

CDR3 loop: CSVERTSTGELFF. CDR3 nucleotide sequence: TGCAGCGTAGAAAGGACCTCTACCGGGGAGCTGTTTTTT. The chain joins TRBV29-1 to TRBJ2-2; D unclear. The CDR3 has 13 amino acids. Trimming cost V 6 bases and J 5 bases, with 13 bases left between them. Germline CDR1 and CDR2: SQVTM and ANQGSEA.

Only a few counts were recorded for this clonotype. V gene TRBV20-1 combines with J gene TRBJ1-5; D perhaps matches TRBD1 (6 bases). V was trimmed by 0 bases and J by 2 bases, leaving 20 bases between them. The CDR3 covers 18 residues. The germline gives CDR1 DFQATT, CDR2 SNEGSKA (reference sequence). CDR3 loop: CSARDLQGGWGGNQPQHF. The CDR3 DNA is TGCAGTGCTAGAGATCTACAGGGAGGGTGGGGAGGCAATCAGCCCCAGCATTTT.

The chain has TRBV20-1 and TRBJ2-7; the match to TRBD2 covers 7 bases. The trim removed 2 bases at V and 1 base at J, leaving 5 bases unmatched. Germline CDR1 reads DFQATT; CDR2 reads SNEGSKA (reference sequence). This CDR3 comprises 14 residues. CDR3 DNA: TGCAGTGCTAGAACTAGCGTTCCATCCTACGAGCAGTACTTC. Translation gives CSARTSVPSYEQYF.

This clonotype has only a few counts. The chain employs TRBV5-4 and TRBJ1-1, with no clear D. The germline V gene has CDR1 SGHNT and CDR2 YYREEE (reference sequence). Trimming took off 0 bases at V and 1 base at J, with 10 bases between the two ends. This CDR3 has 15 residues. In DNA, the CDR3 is TGTGCCAGCAGCTTGGCCGTAGAGGGGAACACTGAAGCTTTCTTT. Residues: CASSLAVEGNTEAFF.

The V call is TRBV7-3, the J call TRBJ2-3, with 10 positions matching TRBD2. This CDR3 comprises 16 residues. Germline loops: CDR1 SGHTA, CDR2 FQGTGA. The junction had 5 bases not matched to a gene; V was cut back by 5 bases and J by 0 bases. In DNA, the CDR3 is TGTGCCAGCAGCGACCTACTAGCGGGGAGCACAGATACGCAGTATTTT. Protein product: CASSDLLAGSTDTQYF.

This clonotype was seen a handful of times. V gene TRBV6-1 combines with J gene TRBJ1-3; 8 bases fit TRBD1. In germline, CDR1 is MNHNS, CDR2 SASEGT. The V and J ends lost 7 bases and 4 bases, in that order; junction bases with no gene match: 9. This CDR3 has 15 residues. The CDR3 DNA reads TGTGCCAGCACCCCTACAGGGGGGTCCGGAAACACCATATATTTT. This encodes CASTPTGGSGNTIYF.

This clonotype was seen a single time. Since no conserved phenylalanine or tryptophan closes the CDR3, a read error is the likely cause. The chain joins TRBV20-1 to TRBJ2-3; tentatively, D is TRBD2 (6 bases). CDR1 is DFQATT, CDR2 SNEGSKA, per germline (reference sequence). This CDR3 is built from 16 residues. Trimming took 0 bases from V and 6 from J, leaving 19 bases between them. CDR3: CSARDIGGSPGDTQYL. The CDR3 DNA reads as TGCAGTGCTAGAGATATAGGAGGGAGCCCGGGGGATACGCAGTATCTT.

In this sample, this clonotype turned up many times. The CDR3 bases are TGCAGTGCTAGTGGGGCGTCGGGGGAGCTGAGGGAGACCCAGTACTTC. Its translation is CSASGASGELRETQYF. The V and J genes are TRBV20-1 and TRBJ2-5; a weak D match, TRBD2 (6 bases). The V and J ends lost 3 bases and 5 bases respectively, with 22 bases between them. The CDR3 has 16 amino acids. The germline CDR1 and CDR2 sequences are DFQATT and SNEGSKA (reference sequence).

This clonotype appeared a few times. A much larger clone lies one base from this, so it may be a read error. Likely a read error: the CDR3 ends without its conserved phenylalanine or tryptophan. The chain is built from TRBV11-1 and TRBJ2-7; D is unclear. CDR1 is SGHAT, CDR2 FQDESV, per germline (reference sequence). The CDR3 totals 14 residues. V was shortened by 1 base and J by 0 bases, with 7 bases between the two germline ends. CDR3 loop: CASSLVTGSYEQYL. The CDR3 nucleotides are TGTGCCAGCAGCTTAGTTACGGGCTCCTACGAGCAGTACCTC.

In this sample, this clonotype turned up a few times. The CDR3 here is CSARAKAENTEAFF. CDR3 nucleotide sequence: TGCAGTGCTAGAGCTAAGGCAGAGAACACTGAAGCTTTCTTT. The chain carries TRBV20-1 and TRBJ1-1, with D unclear. This CDR3 comprises 14 residues. Trimming took 1 base from V and 1 from J, leaving 10 bases between them. Germline CDR1 is DFQATT and CDR2 is SNEGSKA (reference sequence).

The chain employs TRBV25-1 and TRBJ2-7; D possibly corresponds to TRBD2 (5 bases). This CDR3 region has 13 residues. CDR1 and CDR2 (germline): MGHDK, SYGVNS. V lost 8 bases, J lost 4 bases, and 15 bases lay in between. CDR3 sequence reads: CASRGPLGYEQYF. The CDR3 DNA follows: TGTGCCAGCCGAGGGCCCCTTGGGTACGAGCAGTACTTC.

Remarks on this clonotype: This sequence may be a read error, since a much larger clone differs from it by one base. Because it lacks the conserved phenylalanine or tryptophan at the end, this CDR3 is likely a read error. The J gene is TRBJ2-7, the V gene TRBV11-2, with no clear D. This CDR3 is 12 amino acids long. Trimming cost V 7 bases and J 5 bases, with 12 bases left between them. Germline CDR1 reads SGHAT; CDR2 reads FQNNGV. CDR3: CASKFIEDEQYY. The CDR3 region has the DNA TGTGCCAGCAAGTTTATAGAGGACGAGCAGTACTAC.

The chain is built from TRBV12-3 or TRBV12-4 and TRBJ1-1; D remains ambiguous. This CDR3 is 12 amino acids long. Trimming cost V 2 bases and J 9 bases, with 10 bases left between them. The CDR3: CASSLRNSQAFF. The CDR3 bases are TGTGCCAGCAGTTTACGGAACAGTCAAGCTTTCTTT.

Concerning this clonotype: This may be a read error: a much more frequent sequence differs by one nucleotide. In nucleotides, the CDR3 is TGTGCCAGCAGCGTAGGGGAGCGGGAGTCGCAAGGGACCCAGTACTTC. It translates to CASSVGERESQGTQYF. This sequence joins TRBV9 and TRBJ2-5; 8 nucleotides agree with TRBD2. The CDR3 length is 16 residues. Germline V gene data show CDR1 as SGDLS and CDR2 as YYNGEE. Variable domain in full (rest from reference TRBV9 and TRBJ2-5): DSGVTQTPKHLITATGQRVTLRCSPRSGDLSVYWYQQSLDQGLQFLIQYYNGEERAKGNILERFSAQQFPDLHSELNLSSLELGDSALYFCASSVGERESQGTQYFGPGTRLLVL.

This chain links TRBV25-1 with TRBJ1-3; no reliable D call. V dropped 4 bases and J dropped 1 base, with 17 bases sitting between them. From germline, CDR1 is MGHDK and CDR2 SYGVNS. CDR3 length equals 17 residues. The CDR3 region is CASSAPKIIGSGNTIYF. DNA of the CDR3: TGTGCCAGCAGTGCACCTAAAATCATCGGGTCTGGAAACACCATATATTTT. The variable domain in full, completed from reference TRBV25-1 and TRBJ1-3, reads EADIYQTPRYLVIGTGKKITLECSQTMGHDKMYWYQQDPGMELHLIHYSYGVNSTEKGDLSSESTVSRIRTEHFPLTLESARPSHTSQYLCASSAPKIIGSGNTIYFGEGSWLTVV.